This T cell receptor beta chain emerged from a study of CXCR3-negative and CXCR3-positive naive CD8 T cells. This CDR3 is 14 amino acids long. Germline lookup yields CDR1 MDHEN and CDR2 SYDVKM. To note about this clonotype: Antigen unknown.

It was by 5' RACE with UMI labels that the TRB cDNA libraries were prepared. Reprocessing the 5' RACE reads, TCRdb reports a single entry for every CDR3 protein and omits DNA. In total, the table holds 130,000 to 150,000 distinct CDR3 sequences. Study-level results: In CXCR3-positive naive cells, the TRB CDR3s were more hydrophobic than in CXCR3-negative naive cells. Researchers reported similar TRBV-TRBJ usage in naive CXCR3-negative and CXCR3-positive cells, though memory differed.

The sequence was obtained from a human donor in good health. Some clones in this sample may be carry-over from other donors' samples. The chain carries TRBV28 and TRBJ2-3. The sequencing input was naive CXCR3+ CD8+ T cells from blood. Subset given: CD45RO-CCR7+CD27+CD95- naive CD8+ T cells expressing CXCR3 (TNR3+). CDR3 sequence: CASSFLRTTDTQYF.